The TCR beta chain under discussion was sequenced for a study of a mutant IDH1 vaccine in newly diagnosed glioma. Study information: Standard pretreatment was either radiotherapy, temozolomide, or, for most, radiochemotherapy with temozolomide. Notes on the study in general: Variations in leading peripheral T cell clonotypes appeared to have no connection with pseudoprogression.

Trimming at V came to 4 bases and at J to 8 bases, leaving 9 bases not matched to a gene. The germline V gene has CDR1 LNHDA and CDR2 SQIVND (reference sequence). This CDR3 contains 14 residues. Time point: week 35, safety follow-up. Topical imiquimod accompanied each vaccine dose, which consisted of 300 ug of mutant IDH1 20-mer peptide. Each donor presented with a new WHO grade 3 or 4 astrocytoma that tested IDH1-mutant and showed ATRX loss. Regarding this clone: The target antigen is unknown.

TCRdb's table, derived via immunoSEQ multiplex PCR, lists solely in-frame clones and lacks some. The data show about 69,000 clones, with approximately 86% seen just once and 2% held by the top ten. The chain recombines TRBV19 with TRBJ1-2; 8 nucleotides agree with TRBD1. The receptor's source is a man aged 25-45 years with glioma. Specimen: PBMCs, collected from a glioma patient whose treatment included an IDH1 peptide vaccine. The CDR3, as DNA: TGTGCCAGTAGTACCCGGGACAGGACGGTCGGCTACACCTTC. Its protein is CASSTRDRTVGYTF.